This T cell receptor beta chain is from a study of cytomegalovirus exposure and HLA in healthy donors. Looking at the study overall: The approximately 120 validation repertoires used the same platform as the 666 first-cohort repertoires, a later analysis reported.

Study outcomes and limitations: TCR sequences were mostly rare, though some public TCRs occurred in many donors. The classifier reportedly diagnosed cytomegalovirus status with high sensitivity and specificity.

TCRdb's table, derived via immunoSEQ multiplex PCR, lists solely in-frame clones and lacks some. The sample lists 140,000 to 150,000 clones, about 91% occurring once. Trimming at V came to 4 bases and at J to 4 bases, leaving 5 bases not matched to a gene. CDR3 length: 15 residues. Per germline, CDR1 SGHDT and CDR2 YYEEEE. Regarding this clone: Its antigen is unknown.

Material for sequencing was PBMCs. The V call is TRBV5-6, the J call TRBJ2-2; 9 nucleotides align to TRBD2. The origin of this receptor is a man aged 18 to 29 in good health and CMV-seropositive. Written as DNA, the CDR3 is TGTGCCAGCAGCCCACTAGCGGGCCGCACCGGGGAGCTGTTTTTT. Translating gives CASSPLAGRTGELFF.